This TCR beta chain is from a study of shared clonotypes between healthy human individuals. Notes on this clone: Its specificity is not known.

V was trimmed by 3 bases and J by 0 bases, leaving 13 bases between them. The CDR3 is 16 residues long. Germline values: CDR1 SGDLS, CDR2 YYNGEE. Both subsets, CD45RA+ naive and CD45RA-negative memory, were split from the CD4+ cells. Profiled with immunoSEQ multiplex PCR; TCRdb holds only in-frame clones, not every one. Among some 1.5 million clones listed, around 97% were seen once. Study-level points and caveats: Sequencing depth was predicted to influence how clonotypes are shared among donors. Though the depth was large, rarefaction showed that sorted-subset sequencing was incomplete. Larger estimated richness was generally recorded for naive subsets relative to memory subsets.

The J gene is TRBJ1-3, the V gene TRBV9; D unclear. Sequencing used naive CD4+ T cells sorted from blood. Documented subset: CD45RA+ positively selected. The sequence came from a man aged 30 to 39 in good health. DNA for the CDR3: TGTGCCAGCAGCGGTCCCGGTGGTAACTCTGGAAACACCATATATTTT. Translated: CASSGPGGNSGNTIYF.